One TCR beta chain is described in this entry. Its antigen is still unknown. Base qualities are missing; no much larger clone stands one base away. The data were obtained in a study of beta chain features in type 1 diabetes (dated by TCRdb to the late 2010s). Study-level background: Patients and healthy donors did not differ in mean age, gender distribution, total cell number or subset yield. In the study, recently diagnosed type 1 diabetes patients and matched healthy donors were compared on the TCRB repertoires of their sorted circulating CD4+ T cell subsets. Regulatory and stem cell-like memory subsets were isolated from only 8 patients and roughly eight healthy donors, whereas naive and central memory subsets came from all 30 or so donors. A total of approximately 110,000,000 sorted cells were examined across all samples, and a strong correlation was observed between cell number per subset and RNA yield.

The germline V gene encodes CDR1 SGHNT and CDR2 YYREEE (reference sequence). At the junction V is shortened by 4 bases and J by 5 bases, with 10 bases in between. The CDR3 covers 13 residues, taking in both the cysteine and the phenylalanine. Here the CDR3 DNA is all that survives: 39 bases in frame from base 1. General conclusions and limits of the study: Because small numbers of individuals were included in the HLA sub-analyses, any influence of HLA type on TCRB rearrangement was left unresolved. Naive, central memory and regulatory TCRB repertoires appeared more similar among patients than among healthy donors. Because cDNA was sequenced instead of genomic DNA, activated cells with high expression could be over-represented, although the groups did not differ in activation or CD3 levels. Patients with type 1 diabetes made fewer insertions and deleted more nucleotides at VDJ recombination sites, implying thymic rearrangement abnormalities. PCR might favor shorter templates, but patient and control samples were amplified and corrected together, so any skew would affect both groups equally. A moderate but significant shortening of TCRB CDR3 length was observed in type 1 diabetes patients in all four CD4+ subsets.

Each donor gave one peripheral blood draw, roughly 120 mL on average, collected into heparinised tubes. A BD FACSAria II was used to sort naive, central memory, regulatory and stem cell-like memory CD4+ T cells with a panel that included CD45RO, CCR7, CD25, CD127, CD95 and CD27. Every sorted population had a purity above 95%. PBMCs were isolated right away by Lymphoprep density gradient centrifugation and were stained directly, without culture. So that batch effects would be minimized, each experiment stained and sorted samples in pairs, pairing one healthy donor with one patient. All of the isolated RNA was reverse transcribed with the High Capacity cDNA Reverse Transcription Kit, so expressed TCRB transcripts were sequenced. Deep immunoSEQ sequencing was performed on naive, central memory and regulatory T cell samples, with an average of roughly 3.6 million total reads per sample. Sorted cells were lysed in RLT buffer and RNA was extracted with DNase-treated RNeasy Micro or Mini kits, depending on cell number. Each cell subset was processed separately to prevent cross-contamination, with patient and healthy donor samples processed together. Using the immunoSEQ multiplex PCR, TCRB sequences were amplified from cDNA into 87-bp fragments spanning the CDR3 region. Amplicons were sequenced on the Illumina HiSeq platform. For the original study's pipeline: PCR bias was computationally corrected using synthetic template baselines, reads within Hamming distance 2 were collapsed, and singletons that could not be merged were discarded. Reads were aligned to IMGT to assign V, D and J genes, CDR3 length, and insertions or deletions at six rearrangement sites. Within each subset, clonotype counts were normalized to sorted cell number, after which true diversity and Gini coefficients were computed with the tcR R package. The overlap coefficient, calculated on TCRB nucleotide sequences, was used to measure repertoire sharing. Held by TCRdb, this immuneACCESS table contains in-frame sequences only and omits some clones. Under half of the omission traces to an unresolved V gene where checked; the cause of the rest is unknown. V and J calls and clone size are given by that table; D and trimming were obtained from the DNA. The sample table contains some 360,000 clones; only one count was recorded for over 8.5% of them. The ten largest clones capture over 0.45% of the sample.

The sample consisted of central memory CD4+ T cells from blood. This receptor was obtained from a man between 25 and 39 years old with type 1 diabetes. The sequence links TRBV5-4 to TRBJ2-1, and TRBD1 may be the D gene, going by 6 matching bases. The CDR3 in this case is CASSPGTNNEQFF. Here is the DNA: TGTGCCAGCAGCCCCGGGACAAACAATGAGCAGTTCTTC.